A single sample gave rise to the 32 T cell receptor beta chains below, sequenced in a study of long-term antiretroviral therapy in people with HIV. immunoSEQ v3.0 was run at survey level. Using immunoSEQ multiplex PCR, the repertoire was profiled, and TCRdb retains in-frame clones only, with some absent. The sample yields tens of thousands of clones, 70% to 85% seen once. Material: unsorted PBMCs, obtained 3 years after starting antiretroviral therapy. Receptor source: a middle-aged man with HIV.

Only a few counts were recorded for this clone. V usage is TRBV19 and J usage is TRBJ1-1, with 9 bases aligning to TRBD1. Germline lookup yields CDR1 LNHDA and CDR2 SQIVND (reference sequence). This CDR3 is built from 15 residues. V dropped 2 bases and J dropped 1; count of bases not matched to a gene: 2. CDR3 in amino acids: CASSILGQGNTEAFF. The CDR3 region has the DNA TGTGCCAGTAGTATACTGGGACAGGGGAACACTGAAGCTTTCTTT.

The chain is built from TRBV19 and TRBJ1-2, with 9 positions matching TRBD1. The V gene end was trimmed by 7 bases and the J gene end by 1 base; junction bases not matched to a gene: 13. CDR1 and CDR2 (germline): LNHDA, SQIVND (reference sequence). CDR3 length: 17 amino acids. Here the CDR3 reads CASTRKADRGGNYGYTF. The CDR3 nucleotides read TGTGCCAGTACCAGAAAGGCCGACAGGGGGGGTAACTATGGCTACACCTTC.

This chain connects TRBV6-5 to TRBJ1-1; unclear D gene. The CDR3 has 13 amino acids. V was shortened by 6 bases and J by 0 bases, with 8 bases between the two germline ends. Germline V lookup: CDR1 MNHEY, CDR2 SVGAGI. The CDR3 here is CASSPNLNTEAFF. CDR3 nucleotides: TGTGCCAGCAGCCCTAACTTGAACACTGAAGCTTTCTTT.

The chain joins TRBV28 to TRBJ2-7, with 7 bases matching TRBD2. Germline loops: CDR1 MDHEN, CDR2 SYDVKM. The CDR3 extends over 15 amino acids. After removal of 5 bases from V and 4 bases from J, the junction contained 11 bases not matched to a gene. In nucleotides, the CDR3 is TGTGCCAGCAGTCCCCCCGGGAGGCGGGGGTACGAGCAGTACTTC. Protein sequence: CASSPPGRRGYEQYF.

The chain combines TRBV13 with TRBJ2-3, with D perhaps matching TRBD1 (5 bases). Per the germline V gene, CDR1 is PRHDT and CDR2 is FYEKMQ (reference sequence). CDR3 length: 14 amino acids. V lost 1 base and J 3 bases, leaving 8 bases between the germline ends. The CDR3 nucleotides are TGTGCCAGCAGCTTAGAGAGGACAACAGATACGCAGTATTTT. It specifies CASSLERTTDTQYF. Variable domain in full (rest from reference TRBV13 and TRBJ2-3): AAGVIQSPRHLIKEKRETATLKCYPIPRHDTVYWYQQGPGQDPQFLISFYEKMQSDKGSIPDRFSAQQFSDYHSELNMSSLELGDSALYFCASSLERTTDTQYFGPGTRLTVL.

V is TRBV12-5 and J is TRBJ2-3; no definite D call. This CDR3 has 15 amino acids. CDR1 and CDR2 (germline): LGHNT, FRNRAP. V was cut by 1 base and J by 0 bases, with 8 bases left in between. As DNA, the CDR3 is TGTGCTAGTGGTTTGGGCCTGGCTAGCACAGATACGCAGTATTTT. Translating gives CASGLGLASTDTQYF.

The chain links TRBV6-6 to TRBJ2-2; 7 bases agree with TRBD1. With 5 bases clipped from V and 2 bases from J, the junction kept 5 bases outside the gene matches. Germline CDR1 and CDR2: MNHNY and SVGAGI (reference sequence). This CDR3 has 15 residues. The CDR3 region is CASSDRDRNTGELFF. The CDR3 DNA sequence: TGTGCCAGCAGTGACCGGGACAGAAACACCGGGGAGCTGTTTTTT.

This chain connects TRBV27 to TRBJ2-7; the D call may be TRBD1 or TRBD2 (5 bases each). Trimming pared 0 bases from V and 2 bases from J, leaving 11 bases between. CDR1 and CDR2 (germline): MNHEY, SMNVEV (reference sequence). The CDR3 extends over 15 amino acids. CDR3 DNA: TGTGCCAGCAGTTTATCGGGACGTGGCCCCTACGAGCAGTACTTC. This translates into CASSLSGRGPYEQYF.

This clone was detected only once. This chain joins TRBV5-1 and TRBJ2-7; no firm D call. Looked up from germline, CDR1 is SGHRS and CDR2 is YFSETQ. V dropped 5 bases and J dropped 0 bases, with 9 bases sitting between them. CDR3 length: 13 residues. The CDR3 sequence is CASSTRVSYEQYF. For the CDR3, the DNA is TGCGCCAGCAGTACTCGGGTCTCCTACGAGCAGTACTTC.

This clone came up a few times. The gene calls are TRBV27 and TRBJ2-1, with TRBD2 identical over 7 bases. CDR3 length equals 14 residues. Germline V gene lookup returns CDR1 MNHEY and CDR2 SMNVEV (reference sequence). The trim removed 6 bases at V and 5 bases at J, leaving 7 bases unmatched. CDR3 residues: CASRAGLADNEQFF. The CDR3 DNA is TGTGCCAGCAGAGCGGGGCTAGCGGACAATGAGCAGTTCTTC.

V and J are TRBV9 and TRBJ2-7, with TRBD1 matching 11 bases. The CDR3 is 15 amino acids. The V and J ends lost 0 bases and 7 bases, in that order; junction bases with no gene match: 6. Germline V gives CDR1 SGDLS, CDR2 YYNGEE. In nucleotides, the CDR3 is TGTGCCAGCAGCGTAGGGACAGGGGGCCTCGGGGAGCAGTACTTC. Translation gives CASSVGTGGLGEQYF.

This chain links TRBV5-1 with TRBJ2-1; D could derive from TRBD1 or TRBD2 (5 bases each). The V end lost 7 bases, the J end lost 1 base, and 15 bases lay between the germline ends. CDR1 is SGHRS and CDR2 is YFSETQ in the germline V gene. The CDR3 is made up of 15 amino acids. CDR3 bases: TGCGCCAGCCAGGCAGGGAGTAGGTCCTACAATGAGCAGTTCTTC. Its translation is CASQAGSRSYNEQFF.

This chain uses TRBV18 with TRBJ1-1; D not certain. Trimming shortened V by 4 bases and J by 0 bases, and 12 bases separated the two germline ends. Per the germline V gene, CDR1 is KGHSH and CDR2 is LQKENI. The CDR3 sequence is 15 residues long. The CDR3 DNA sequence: TGTGCCAGCTCACTTGGGAGTTCGGTGAACACTGAAGCTTTCTTT. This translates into CASSLGSSVNTEAFF.

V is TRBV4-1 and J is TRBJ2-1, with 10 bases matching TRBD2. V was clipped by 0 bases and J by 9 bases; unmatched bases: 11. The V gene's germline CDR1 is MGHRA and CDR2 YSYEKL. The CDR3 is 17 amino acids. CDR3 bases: TGCGCCAGCAGCCAAGAAAGTTTCCGGCTAGCGGGAGTTGAGCAGTTCTTC. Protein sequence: CASSQESFRLAGVEQFF.

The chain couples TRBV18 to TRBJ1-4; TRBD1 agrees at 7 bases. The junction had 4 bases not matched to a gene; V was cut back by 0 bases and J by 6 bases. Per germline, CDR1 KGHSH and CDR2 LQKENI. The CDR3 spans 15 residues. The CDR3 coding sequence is TGTGCCAGCTCACCACCCGGGACAGCGGATGAAAAACTGTTTTTT. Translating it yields CASSPPGTADEKLFF.

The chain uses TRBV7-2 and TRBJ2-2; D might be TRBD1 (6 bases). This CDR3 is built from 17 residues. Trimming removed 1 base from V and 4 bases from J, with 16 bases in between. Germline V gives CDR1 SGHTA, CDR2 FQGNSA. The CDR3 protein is CASSLVQGRLGTGELFF. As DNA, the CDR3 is TGTGCCAGCAGCTTAGTCCAGGGGCGGTTGGGCACCGGGGAGCTGTTTTTT.

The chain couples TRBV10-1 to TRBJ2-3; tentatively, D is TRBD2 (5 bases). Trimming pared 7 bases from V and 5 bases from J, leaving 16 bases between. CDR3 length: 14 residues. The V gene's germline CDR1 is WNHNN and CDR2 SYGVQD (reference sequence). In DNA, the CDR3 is TGCGCCAGCACGGCCGGGAAATTTGGAGATACGCAGTATTTT. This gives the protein CASTAGKFGDTQYF.

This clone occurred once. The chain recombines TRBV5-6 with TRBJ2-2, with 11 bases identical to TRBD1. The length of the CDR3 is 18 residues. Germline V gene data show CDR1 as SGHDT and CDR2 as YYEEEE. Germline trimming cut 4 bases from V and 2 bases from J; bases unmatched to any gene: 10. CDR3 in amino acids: CASSLAGTGGFNTGELFF. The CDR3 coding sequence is TGTGCCAGCAGCCTAGCCGGGACAGGGGGTTTTAACACCGGGGAGCTGTTTTTT.

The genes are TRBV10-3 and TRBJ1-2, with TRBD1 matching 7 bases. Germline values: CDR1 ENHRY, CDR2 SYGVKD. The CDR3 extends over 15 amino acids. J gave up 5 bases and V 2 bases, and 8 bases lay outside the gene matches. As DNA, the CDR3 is TGTGCCATCAGTGAGACCTCGGGGACAGCTTATGGCTACACCTTC. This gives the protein CAISETSGTAYGYTF.

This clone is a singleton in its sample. The CDR3 DNA reads as TGCGCCAGCACCCTCCCGGCCTCCGGAGAGACCCAGTACTTC. Encoded protein: CASTLPASGETQYF. The V call is TRBV5-1, the J call TRBJ2-5; D remains unclear. Deletions cut 6 bases from V and 4 bases from J, with 16 bases between. Germline V lookup: CDR1 SGHRS, CDR2 YFSETQ. The CDR3 sequence is 14 residues long.

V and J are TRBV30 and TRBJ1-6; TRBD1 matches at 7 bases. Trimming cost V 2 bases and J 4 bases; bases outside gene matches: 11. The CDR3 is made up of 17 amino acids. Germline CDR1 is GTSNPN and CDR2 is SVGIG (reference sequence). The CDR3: CAWSSLPPGQYNSPLHF. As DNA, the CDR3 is TGTGCCTGGAGTTCACTTCCTCCGGGACAGTATAATTCACCCCTCCACTTT.

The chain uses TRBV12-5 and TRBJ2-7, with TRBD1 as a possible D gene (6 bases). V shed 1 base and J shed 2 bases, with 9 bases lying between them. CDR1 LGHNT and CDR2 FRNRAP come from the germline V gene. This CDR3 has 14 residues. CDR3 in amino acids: CASGLATGTYEQYF. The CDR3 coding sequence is TGTGCTAGTGGTTTGGCGACAGGAACCTACGAGCAGTACTTC.

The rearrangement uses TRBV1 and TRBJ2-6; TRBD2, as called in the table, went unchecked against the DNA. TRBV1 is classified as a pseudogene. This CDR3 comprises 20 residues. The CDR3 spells CTSSQGERTKNIVRANVLTF. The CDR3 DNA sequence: TGCACCAGCAGCCAAGGTGAGAGGACTAAGAATATTGTGCGGGCCAACGTCCTGACTTTC.

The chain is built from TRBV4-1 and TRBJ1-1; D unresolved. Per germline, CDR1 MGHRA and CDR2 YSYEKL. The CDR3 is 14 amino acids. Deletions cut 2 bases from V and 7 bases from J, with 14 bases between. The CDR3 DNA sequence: TGCGCCAGCAGCCAACCCGAGAGTCATGGTGAAGCTTTCTTT. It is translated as CASSQPESHGEAFF.

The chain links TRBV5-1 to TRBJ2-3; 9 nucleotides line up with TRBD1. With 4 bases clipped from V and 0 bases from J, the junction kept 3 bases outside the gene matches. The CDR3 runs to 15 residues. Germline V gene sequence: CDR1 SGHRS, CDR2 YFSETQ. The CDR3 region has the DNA TGCGCCAGCAGCAAGGACAGGGGAAGCACAGATACGCAGTATTTT. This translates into CASSKDRGSTDTQYF.

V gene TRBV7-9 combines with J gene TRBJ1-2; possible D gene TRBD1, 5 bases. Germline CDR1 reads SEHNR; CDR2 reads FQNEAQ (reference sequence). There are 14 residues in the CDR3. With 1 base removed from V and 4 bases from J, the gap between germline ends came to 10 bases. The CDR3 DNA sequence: TGTGCCAGCAGCTTAGGACAGTTCGGCTATGGCTACACCTTC. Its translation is CASSLGQFGYGYTF.

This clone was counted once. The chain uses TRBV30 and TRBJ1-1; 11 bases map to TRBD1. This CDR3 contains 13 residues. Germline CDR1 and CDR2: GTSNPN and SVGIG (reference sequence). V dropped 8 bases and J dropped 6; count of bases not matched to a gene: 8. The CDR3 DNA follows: TGTGCCGGGCTAGGACAGGGGGCTTCTGAAGCTTTCTTT. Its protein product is CAGLGQGASEAFF.

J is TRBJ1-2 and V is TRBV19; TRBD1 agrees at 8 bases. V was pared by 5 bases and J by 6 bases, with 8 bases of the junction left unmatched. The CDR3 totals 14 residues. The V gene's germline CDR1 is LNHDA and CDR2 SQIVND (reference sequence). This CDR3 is CASSPDRVRDGYTF. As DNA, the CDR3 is TGTGCCAGTAGTCCGGACAGGGTGAGGGATGGCTACACCTTC. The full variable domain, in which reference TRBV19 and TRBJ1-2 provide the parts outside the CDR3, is DGGITQSPKYLFRKEGQNVTLSCEQNLNHDAMYWYRQDPGQGLRLIYYSQIVNDFQKGDIAEGYSVSREKKESFPLTVTSAQKNPTAFYLCASSPDRVRDGYTFGSGTRLTVV.

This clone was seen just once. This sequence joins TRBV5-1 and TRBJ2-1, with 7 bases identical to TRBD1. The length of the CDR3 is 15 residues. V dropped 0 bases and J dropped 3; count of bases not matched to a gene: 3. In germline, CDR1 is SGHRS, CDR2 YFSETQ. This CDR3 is CASSLDRGNYNEQFF. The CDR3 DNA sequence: TGCGCCAGCAGCTTGGACAGGGGAAACTACAATGAGCAGTTCTTC. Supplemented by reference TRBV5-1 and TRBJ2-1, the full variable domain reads KAGVTQTPRYLIKTRGQQVTLSCSPISGHRSVSWYQQTPGQGLQFLFEYFSETQRNKGNFPGRFSGRQFSNSRSEMNVSTLELGDSALYLCASSLDRGNYNEQFFGPGTRLTVL.

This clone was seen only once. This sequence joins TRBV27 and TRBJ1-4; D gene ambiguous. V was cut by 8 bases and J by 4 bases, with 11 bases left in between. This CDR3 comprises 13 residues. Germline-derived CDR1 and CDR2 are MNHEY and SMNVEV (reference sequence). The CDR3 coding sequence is TGTGCCAGCGCCTCGGGCTATAATGAAAAACTGTTTTTT. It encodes CASASGYNEKLFF.

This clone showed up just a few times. The CDR3 DNA reads TGTGCCAGCACCGGGACCCTAGACTATGGCTACACCTTC. Translated: CASTGTLDYGYTF. This chain joins TRBV6-5 and TRBJ1-2; maybe TRBD1 (5 bases). Germline CDR1 reads MNHEY; CDR2 reads SVGAGI. With 7 bases removed from V and 3 bases from J, the gap between germline ends came to 12 bases. The CDR3 covers 13 residues.

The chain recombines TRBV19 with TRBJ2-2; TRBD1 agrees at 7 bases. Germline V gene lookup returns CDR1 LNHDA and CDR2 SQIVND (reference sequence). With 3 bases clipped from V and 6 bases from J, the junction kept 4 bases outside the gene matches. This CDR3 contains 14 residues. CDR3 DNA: TGTGCCAGTAGTATTTACAGGGGTTCCGGGGAGCTGTTTTTT. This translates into CASSIYRGSGELFF.